This T cell receptor (beta chain) was profiled in a study of memory CD4+ T cells and cytomegalovirus serostatus. The sort gate was single viable CD3+CD4+CD8-CD45RO+ cells for memory CD4+ T cells. V lost 6 bases and J 5 bases, leaving 16 bases between the germline ends. CDR1 SQVTM and CDR2 ANQGSEA come from the germline V gene. This CDR3 region has 13 residues. Repertoires were generated with immunoSEQ multiplex PCR, while TCRdb's copy carries only in-frame clones and drops some. The sample holds some 41,000 clones, around 79% seen once. Material: memory CD4+ T cells from blood. This receptor was obtained from an adult in good health and CMV-seronegative. The J gene is TRBJ1-1, the V gene TRBV29-1, with D possibly being TRBD1 (6 bases). For the CDR3, the DNA is TGCAGCGTGAAAACAGGGAGTACGACTGAAGCTTTCTTT. Protein: CSVKTGSTTEAFF.